The following is a T cell receptor (beta chain) sequence with its context. The data originate from a study of shared T cell receptors in the human thymus. This table comes from immunoSEQ multiplex PCR, and its TCRdb copy is limited to in-frame clones, with some not included. The table includes about 540,000 clones, around three quarters detected once. CDR1 and CDR2 (germline): MNHEY, SMNVEV (reference sequence). CDR3 length: 13 residues. The ends were cut back, 4 bases at V and 3 bases at J, with 9 bases in the middle. The same data also went into a second study, on human thymus T cells. As that study records: Use of V and J genes seemed skewed within the thymic and blood repertoires.

This rearrangement joins TRBV27 to TRBJ1-2; D not certain. Sequenced input: thymocytes. The TCR sequence derives from a boy in the first two years of life with a congenital heart defect. DNA for the CDR3: TGTGCCAGCAGTTCTTGGAGCTACTATGGCTACACCTTC. It is translated as CASSSWSYYGYTF.